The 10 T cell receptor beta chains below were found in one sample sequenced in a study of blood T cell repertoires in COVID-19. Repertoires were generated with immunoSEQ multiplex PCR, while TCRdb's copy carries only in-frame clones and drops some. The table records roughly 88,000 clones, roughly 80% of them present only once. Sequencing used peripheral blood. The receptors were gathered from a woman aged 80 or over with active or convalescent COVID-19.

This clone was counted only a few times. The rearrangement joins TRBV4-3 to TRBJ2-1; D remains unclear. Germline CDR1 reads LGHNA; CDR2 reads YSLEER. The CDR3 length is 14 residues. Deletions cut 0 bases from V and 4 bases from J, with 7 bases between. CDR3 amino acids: CASSQDWSYNEQFF. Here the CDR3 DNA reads TGCGCCAGCAGCCAAGATTGGAGTTACAATGAGCAGTTCTTC.

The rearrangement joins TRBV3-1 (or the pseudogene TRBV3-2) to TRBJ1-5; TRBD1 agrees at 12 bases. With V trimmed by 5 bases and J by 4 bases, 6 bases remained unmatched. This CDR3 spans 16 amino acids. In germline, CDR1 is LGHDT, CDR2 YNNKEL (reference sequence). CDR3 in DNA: TGTGCCAGCAGCAGGGGACAGGGGGCCTTTAATCAGCCCCAGCATTTT. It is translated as CASSRGQGAFNQPQHF.

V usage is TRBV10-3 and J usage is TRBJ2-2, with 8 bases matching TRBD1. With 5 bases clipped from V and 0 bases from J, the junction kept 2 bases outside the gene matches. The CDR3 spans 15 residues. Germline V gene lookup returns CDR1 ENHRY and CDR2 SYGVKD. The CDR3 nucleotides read TGTGCCATCAGTCTGGGACAGGCGAACACCGGGGAGCTGTTTTTT. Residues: CAISLGQANTGELFF.

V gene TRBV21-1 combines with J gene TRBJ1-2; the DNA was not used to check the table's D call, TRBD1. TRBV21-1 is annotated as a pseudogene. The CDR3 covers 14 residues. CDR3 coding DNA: TGTGCCAGCAGCACCCCAGGGAAACTCTATGGCTACACCTTC. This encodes CASSTPGKLYGYTF.

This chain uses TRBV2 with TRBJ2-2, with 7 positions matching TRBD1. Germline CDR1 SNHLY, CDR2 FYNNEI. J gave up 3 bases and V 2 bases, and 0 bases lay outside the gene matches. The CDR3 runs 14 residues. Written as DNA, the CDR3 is TGTGCCAGCAGTGAACAGGGGGACACCGGGGAGCTGTTTTTT. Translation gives CASSEQGDTGELFF.

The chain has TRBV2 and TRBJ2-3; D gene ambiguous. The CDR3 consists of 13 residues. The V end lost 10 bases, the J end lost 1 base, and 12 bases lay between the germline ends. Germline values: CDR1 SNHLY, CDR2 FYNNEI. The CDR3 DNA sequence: TGTGCCATTGACCCCGAGGGCACAGATACGCAGTATTTT. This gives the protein CAIDPEGTDTQYF.

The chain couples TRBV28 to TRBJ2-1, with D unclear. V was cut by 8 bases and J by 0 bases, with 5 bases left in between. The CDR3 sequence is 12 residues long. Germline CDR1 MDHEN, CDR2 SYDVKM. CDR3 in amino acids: CASGSSYNEQFF. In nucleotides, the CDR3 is TGTGCCAGCGGTAGCTCCTACAATGAGCAGTTCTTC.

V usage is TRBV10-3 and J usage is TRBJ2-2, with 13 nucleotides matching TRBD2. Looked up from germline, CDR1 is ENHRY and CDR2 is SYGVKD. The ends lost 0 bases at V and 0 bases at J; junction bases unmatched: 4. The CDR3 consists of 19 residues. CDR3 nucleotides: TGTGCCATCAGTGAGTCGATACTAGCGGGAGGGCCGAACACCGGGGAGCTGTTTTTT. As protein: CAISESILAGGPNTGELFF.

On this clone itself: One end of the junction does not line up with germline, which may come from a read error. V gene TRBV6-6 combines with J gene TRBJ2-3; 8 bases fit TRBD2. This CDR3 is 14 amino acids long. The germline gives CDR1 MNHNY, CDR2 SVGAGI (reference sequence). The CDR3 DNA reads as TGTGCCAGCGCGCGGGGGGCTAGCACAGACACGCAGTATTTT. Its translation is CASARGASTDTQYF.

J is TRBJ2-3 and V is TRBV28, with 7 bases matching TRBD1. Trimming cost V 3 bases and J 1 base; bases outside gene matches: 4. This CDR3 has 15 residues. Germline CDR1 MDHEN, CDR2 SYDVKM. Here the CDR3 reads CASSLRQGGTDTQYF. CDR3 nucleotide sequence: TGTGCCAGCAGTTTGAGGCAGGGGGGCACAGATACGCAGTATTTT.